This entry describes one T cell receptor beta chain. Its specificity is not known. 13 Jbeta primers and 60 Vbeta primers were used for the PCR. Data came from immunoSEQ multiplex PCR; TCRdb stores just in-frame clones and leaves some out. The data contain approximately 160,000 clones, around 86% of them singletons. This specimen belongs to a study of cytomegalovirus exposure and HLA in healthy donors. Findings and limits, study-wide: Relative to the approximately 670-donor mean, N-insertions were reportedly fewer in an Asian-associated ancestry cluster in a later analysis.

Germline CDR1 is LGHNA and CDR2 is YSLEER. The CDR3 has 15 amino acids. V lost 3 bases and J lost 5, with 16 bases in between. This clonotype originated in a man aged 50 to 59 in good health and CMV-seropositive. Sequences were obtained from PBMCs. This chain links TRBV4-3 with TRBJ1-1; D may be TRBD1 (6 bases). CDR3 protein: CASSQSAGGPTEAFF. The DNA for the CDR3 is TGCGCCAGCAGCCAGTCTGCGGGGGGGCCAACTGAAGCTTTCTTT.